This passage covers 25 T cell receptor beta chains from one sample sequenced in a study of tumor and adjacent non-tumor tissue in lung cancer. Three rounds of nested PCR, following a modified ARM-PCR protocol, produced the TCRbeta library. TCRdb processed the multiplex PCR reads anew with MiXCR; each CDR3 protein has one entry. Among 70,000 to 90,000 distinct CDR3 sequences, about two thirds were seen once, and the ten largest hold 25% to 30%. The template was RNA from unsorted bulk tissue. Distant lung tissue was collected more than 3 cm away from the tumor edge. The sequencing input was distant non-tumor lung tissue. Receptors originate from a woman in her forties or fifties with non-small cell lung cancer.

A word on this clonotype: The junction departs from germline at one end; a sequencing error may be responsible. The rearrangement joins TRBV4-3 to TRBJ2-3; possibly TRBD1 for D (6 bases). Germline-derived CDR1 and CDR2 are LGHNA and YSLEER. CDR3 length equals 17 residues. CDR3 nucleotide sequence: TGTGCCAGCAGCCAAACCCCCCGGACAGACCACCTAGATACGCAGTATTTT. This gives the protein CASSQTPRTDHLDTQYF.

On this clonotype: One base away lies a much larger clone, so this may be a sequencing read error. This rearrangement joins TRBV20-1 to TRBJ1-1; D unresolved. The CDR3 spans 12 residues. V was pared by 5 bases and J by 6 bases, with 13 bases between. In germline, CDR1 is DFQATT, CDR2 SNEGSKA (reference sequence). As DNA, the CDR3 is TGCAGTGCTCGCATGGGGTTCGCTGAAGCTTTCTTT. Protein: CSARMGFAEAFF.

This chain connects TRBV29-1 to TRBJ1-1; D might be TRBD1 (5 bases). Trimming removed 7 bases at V and 3 bases at J, with 15 bases between. This CDR3 has 13 residues. The V gene's germline CDR1 is SQVTM and CDR2 ANQGSEA. This CDR3 is CSGGGAGHTEAFF. The CDR3 DNA reads as TGCAGCGGAGGCGGGGCAGGGCACACTGAAGCTTTCTTT.

The CDR3 protein is CASRHSGGPDEQYF. DNA of the CDR3: TGTGCCAGCAGGCACTCGGGAGGGCCGGACGAGCAGTACTTC. J is TRBJ2-7 and V is TRBV4-2; TRBD2 aligns across 8 bases. V was clipped by 6 bases and J by 5 bases; unmatched bases: 9. CDR1 is LGHNA and CDR2 is YNFKEQ in the germline V gene. The CDR3 extends over 14 amino acids.

This clonotype showed up many times. The chain couples TRBV6-5 to TRBJ2-3; D is unclear. The germline gives CDR1 MNHEY, CDR2 SVGAGI. V was clipped by 6 bases and J by 1 base, with 8 bases between them. CDR3 size: 13 residues. The DNA for the CDR3 is TGTGCCAGCAGCCTCCGCGGCACAGATACGCAGTATTTT. Translated: CASSLRGTDTQYF.

CDR3 loop: CVRSLLSALTDTQYF. CDR3 DNA sequence: TGTGTCAGAAGTTTACTTAGCGCCCTCACAGATACGCAGTATTTT. J is TRBJ2-3 and V is TRBV28; D is possibly TRBD2 (5 bases). Per germline, CDR1 MDHEN and CDR2 SYDVKM. CDR3 length: 15 amino acids.

A word on this clonotype: One junction end does not reproduce the germline sequence, and a read error may be involved. The CDR3 DNA reads as TGCAGTGCCCCGACCGATGCGGACTCCTACGAGCAGAACTTC. Its translation: CSAPTDADSYEQNF. The chain carries TRBV20-1 and TRBJ2-7; possible D gene TRBD2, 5 bases. This CDR3 region has 14 residues. Germline V CDR1 and CDR2: DFQATT, SNEGSKA (reference sequence).

Regarding this clonotype: The junction departs from germline at one end; a sequencing error may be responsible. The rearrangement links TRBV6-6 to TRBJ2-6, with D perhaps assigned TRBD1 or TRBD2 (5 bases each). This CDR3 region has 16 residues. Germline CDR1 is MNHNY and CDR2 is SVGAGI (reference sequence). The CDR3 region has the DNA TGTACCATCACCAAGGAGGCGTACTCTGGGGCCAAGGTCCTGACTTTC. It translates to CTITKEAYSGAKVLTF.

This chain uses TRBV20-1 with TRBJ1-1; possible D gene TRBD1, 6 bases. Germline V gene data show CDR1 as DFQATT and CDR2 as SNEGSKA (reference sequence). The V gene lost 8 bases and the J gene lost 11 bases, with 18 bases spanning the gap. The CDR3 totals 11 residues. CDR3 sequence (DNA): TGCAGTACTACCGGACAGCAGGGGGCTTTCTTT. This gives the protein CSTTGQQGAFF.

Only a few counts were recorded for this clonotype. The J gene is TRBJ2-7, the V gene TRBV5-1, with TRBD1 matching over 9 bases. CDR3 length: 13 residues. Trimming at V came to 3 bases and at J to 2 bases, leaving 0 bases not matched to a gene. Germline V gene data show CDR1 as SGHRS and CDR2 as YFSETQ. The CDR3: CASSWTGAYEQYF. In DNA form, the CDR3 reads TGCGCCAGCAGCTGGACAGGGGCCTACGAGCAGTACTTC.

This clonotype occurred once. This may come from a read error, since a much larger clone is one base off. The chain employs TRBV28 and TRBJ1-2, with a possible D match to TRBD1 (5 bases). The CDR3 sequence is 14 residues long. The germline V gene has CDR1 MDHEN and CDR2 SYDVKM. CDR3 nucleotides: TGTGCCAACAGTCCTGCAGGGAGTGCATATGGCTACACCTTC. Its protein is CANSPAGSAYGYTF.

The rearrangement joins TRBV4-3 to TRBJ2-7; D call uncertain. This CDR3 contains 13 residues. Germline lookup yields CDR1 LGHNA and CDR2 YSLEER. The germline V and J ends were trimmed by 8 bases and 5 bases, with 16 bases remaining between them. CDR3 in amino acids: CASGERPGDEQYF. In DNA, the CDR3 is TGCGCCAGCGGCGAGCGACCTGGGGACGAGCAGTACTTC.

By proportion, this clonotype is medium-sized. This rearrangement joins TRBV6-1 to TRBJ2-1, with D uncertain. Germline V lookup: CDR1 MNHNS, CDR2 SASEGT. Deletions cut 1 base from V and 6 bases from J, with 13 bases between. The CDR3 runs 15 residues. The CDR3 sequence is CASSEGGAPSNEQFF. Here the CDR3 DNA reads TGTGCCAGCAGTGAAGGTGGCGCACCGAGCAATGAGCAGTTCTTC.

Of note for this clonotype: Given a much more abundant clone one base away, this may be a read error. V is TRBV12-3 or TRBV12-4 and J is TRBJ2-1; 7 positions agree with TRBD2. This CDR3 is built from 13 residues. The CDR3 DNA sequence: TGTGCCAGCAGTTTGGGAGGGGCCAATGAGCAGCTCTTC. This translates into CASSLGGANEQLF.

Remarks on this clonotype: This likely comes from a read error, as the CDR3 has no conserved phenylalanine or tryptophan at its end. The chain links TRBV20-1 to TRBJ2-1; TRBD2 is a possible D gene (5 bases). The germline gives CDR1 DFQATT, CDR2 SNEGSKA (reference sequence). Trimming left V 4 bases short and J 7 bases short, with 11 bases between. This CDR3 has 12 residues. The CDR3 DNA reads TGCAGTGCTACCCCGCGAGGGAATGAGCAGTTCTTA. It translates to CSATPRGNEQFL.

Concerning this clonotype itself: Sequence at one end of the junction differs from germline and may be a read error. This chain joins TRBV10-3 and TRBJ2-2, with D unresolved. CDR3 length equals 17 residues. The germline V gene encodes CDR1 ENHRY and CDR2 SYGVKD. CDR3 DNA sequence: TGTGCCATCAGTAAAACCCTGGGCAGACCGAACAGCGGGGAGCTGTTTTTT. It is translated as CAISKTLGRPNSGELFF.

Notes on this clonotype: At one of its ends the junction is not consistent with the germline gene, which may arise from a read error. The chain couples TRBV6-5 to TRBJ2-3, with 7 bases aligning to TRBD2. The CDR3 is made up of 15 amino acids. Looked up from germline, CDR1 is MNHEY and CDR2 is SVGAGI. The CDR3 coding sequence is TGTGCCAGCAGGAGAGCTAGCGGCTCCACAGATATGCAGTATTTT. Translating gives CASRRASGSTDMQYF.

The chain carries TRBV28 and TRBJ1-4; D perhaps matches TRBD1 (6 bases). Germline CDR1 MDHEN, CDR2 SYDVKM. The CDR3 is 17 residues long. Trimming took off 1 base at V and 8 bases at J, with 20 bases between the two ends. CDR3 sequence: CASSLSLNRVAGEKLFF. The CDR3 DNA follows: TGTGCCAGCAGTTTATCCCTAAACAGGGTCGCGGGGGAAAAACTGTTTTTT. The variable domain in full, completed from reference TRBV28 and TRBJ1-4, reads DVKVTQSSRYLVKRTGEKVFLECVQDMDHENMFWYRQDPGLGLRLIYFSYDVKMKEKGDIPEGYSVSREKKERFSLILESASTNQTSMYLCASSLSLNRVAGEKLFFGSGTQLSVL.

As to this clonotype: This sequence may be a read error, since a much larger clone differs from it by one base. The chain joins TRBV12-3 or TRBV12-4 to TRBJ2-5, with 7 bases identical to TRBD1. The CDR3 is 14 amino acids. The CDR3 reads CASSPRTGQEIQYF. The CDR3 DNA sequence: TGTGCCAGCAGTCCCCGGACAGGCCAAGAGATCCAGTACTTC.

On this clonotype: An end of the junction differs from the germline gene, which may be a read error. The chain uses TRBV12-3 or TRBV12-4 and TRBJ2-1; D is possibly TRBD1 (5 bases). This CDR3 contains 15 residues. CDR3: CASSSTRTPDNERIF. The CDR3 nucleotides read TGTGCCAGCAGCTCAACCAGGACGCCGGACAATGAGCGTATCTTC.

This clonotype has only a few counts. Since a much larger clone is just one base distant, this may be a read error. The chain links TRBV29-1 to TRBJ2-1; 7 positions match TRBD2. CDR3 length equals 13 residues. Germline V gene lookup returns CDR1 SQVTM and CDR2 ANQGSEA. V lost 6 bases and J lost 6; bases outside the gene matches: 8. CDR3 sequence reads: CSVVSREGNEQFF. The CDR3 nucleotides are TGCAGCGTCGTCTCTAGGGAGGGCAATGAGCAGTTCTTC.

As regards this clonotype: A single base separates this from a much larger clone, so it may be a read error. The chain carries TRBV6-2 or TRBV6-3 and TRBJ2-1; maybe TRBD2 (6 bases). Germline CDR1 MNHEY, CDR2 SVGEGT. This CDR3 has 13 residues. The DNA of the CDR3 is TGTGCCGGCAGTCAAAGCGCGGGGAATGAGCAGTTCTTC. It encodes CAGSQSAGNEQFF.

Notes on this clonotype: The junction does not match germline at one end; this may be a read error. The rearrangement joins TRBV6-1 to TRBJ2-5; TRBD1 might be the D (7 bases). The CDR3 sequence is 15 residues long. Per the germline V gene, CDR1 is MNHNS and CDR2 is SASEGT. The CDR3 DNA is TGTGTCAGCAGTGAACAGGCAGGGGGGAGGGAGACCCAGTACTTC. Translation gives CVSSEQAGGRETQYF.

The chain employs TRBV11-2 and TRBJ1-4; D uncertain. CDR3 length: 14 amino acids. Looked up from germline, CDR1 is SGHAT and CDR2 is FQNNGV. V was pared by 5 bases and J by 13 bases, with 20 bases between. CDR3 sequence (DNA): TGTGCCAGCAGCATTGATAGCACTAATGAAGGACTGTTTTTT. Amino acids: CASSIDSTNEGLFF.

A note on this clonotype: A read error is likely, as this CDR3 ends without the conserved phenylalanine or tryptophan. The chain links TRBV4-1 to TRBJ2-1; D is possibly TRBD1 or TRBD2 (6 bases each). The CDR3 is made up of 14 amino acids. Germline-derived CDR1 and CDR2 are MGHRA and YSYEKL. Trimming cost V 1 base and J 8 bases, with 12 bases left between them. The CDR3 sequence: CASSQVSGAHEQFL. CDR3 nucleotide sequence: TGCGCCAGCAGCCAAGTGTCGGGGGCCCATGAGCAGTTCTTA.